The present TCR beta chain was sequenced within a study of T-cell reconstitution after alpha-beta-depleted transplantation in children (dated by TCRdb to 2016 to 2017). Broadly, across the study: Using TCR repertoire profiling, the study followed T-cell immune reconstitution in a quantitative way in children after TCRalphabeta/CD19-depleted allogeneic hematopoietic cell transplantation.

Library generation was performed with PCR. The sequencer listed for this sample is Illumina HiSeq 2500. TCR library preparation used molecular barcoding, with unique molecular identifiers applied to normalize quantification of the TCRbeta repertoire. The public reads were run again by TCRdb, first through fastp at Q25 and then through MiXCR, and only productive beta chains were kept. Under each unique CDR3 protein, matching rows form one entry showing the most common genes and DNA. The sample records approximately 240,000 distinct CDR3 sequences, approximately 9% of which are singletons. The top ten clonotypes cover approximately 6.6% of the sample. On this clonotype itself: No antigen is known for it. No clone much larger than this one lies a single base away; base qualities are absent.

At the junction V is shortened by 1 base and J by 8 bases; bases outside the gene matches: 7. The germline V gene specifies KGHSH as CDR1 and LQKENI as CDR2. The CDR3 has 14 amino acids, counting the end cysteine and phenylalanine. CDR3 DNA only is kept here, 42 bases in frame from base 1. The sequence derives from a human donor who donated a stem cell graft to a child with acute lymphoblastic leukemia. The sequencing used PBMCs from the stem cell graft donor, collected from the stem cell graft. The chain was built from TRBV18 and TRBJ1-1; 7 bases in the junction line up with TRBD1. CDR3 region: CASSPRQGEVEAFF. The bases are TGTGCCAGCTCACCACGACAGGGAGAGGTCGAAGCTTTCTTT.